This entry lists 10 T cell receptor beta chains sequenced from one sample in a study of CD8 T cells in ankylosing spondylitis. These receptors lack a known antigen. Findings and limits, study-wide: It appeared that ankylosing spondylitis blood was characterized by a TCR beta motif of roughly 8 highly homologous variants.

Each CDR3 protein gets one entry after TCRdb re-called the 5' RACE reads with MiXCR. The sample records 750,000 to 850,000 distinct CDR3 sequences, 12% being singletons. Material for sequencing was blood, either unsorted or a sorted T cell fraction (not recorded which). These receptors were obtained from a male donor with ankylosing spondylitis.

The chain uses TRBV6-5 and TRBJ2-1; 9 nucleotides align to TRBD2. The CDR3 is made up of 15 amino acids. The trim removed 1 base at V and 7 bases at J, leaving 5 bases unmatched. Germline-derived CDR1 and CDR2 are MNHEY and SVGAGI. Written as DNA, the CDR3 is TGTGCCAGCAGTTACTGGGCTAGCGGGAAGAATGAGCAGTTCTTC. Translated, it gives CASSYWASGKNEQFF.

The rearrangement uses TRBV28 and TRBJ2-7; 10 nucleotides align to TRBD1. CDR3 size: 15 residues. J gave up 2 bases and V 7 bases, and 8 bases lay outside the gene matches. The germline CDR1 and CDR2 sequences are MDHEN and SYDVKM. The CDR3 reads CASNPGTGEAYEQYF. As DNA, the CDR3 is TGTGCCAGCAACCCCGGGACAGGGGAGGCCTACGAGCAGTACTTC.

The chain joins TRBV7-9 to TRBJ2-5; TRBD2 might be the D (5 bases). This CDR3 contains 14 residues. Trimming left V 7 bases short and J 6 bases short, with 18 bases between. Germline V lookup: CDR1 SEHNR, CDR2 FQNEAQ (reference sequence). CDR3 bases: TGTGCCAGCACCCAGTTGGACTCCTCGCAGACCCAGTACTTC. Translating it yields CASTQLDSSQTQYF. The full variable domain, completed using reference TRBV7-9 and TRBJ2-5, is DTGVSQNPRHKITKRGQNVTFRCDPISEHNRLYWYRQTLGQGPEFLTYFQNEAQLEKSRLLSDRFSAERPKGSFSTLEIQRTEQGDSAMYLCASTQLDSSQTQYFGPGTRLLVL.

This clonotype turned up a few times. The rearrangement joins TRBV4-2 to TRBJ2-5; 11 bases map to TRBD2. CDR3 length equals 16 residues. Germline CDR1 and CDR2: LGHNA and YNFKEQ. Unmatched junction bases numbered 3, after V lost 2 bases and J lost 1 base. The CDR3 spells CASSQPLAGGQETQYF. The CDR3 DNA reads as TGTGCCAGCAGCCAACCCCTAGCGGGGGGCCAAGAGACCCAGTACTTC.

The CDR3 is CAGGGQGLDNEQFF. The CDR3 region has the DNA TGTGCCGGAGGGGGGCAGGGGCTTGACAATGAGCAGTTCTTC. This chain joins TRBV6-1 and TRBJ2-1; D is perhaps TRBD1 or TRBD2 (6 bases each). Looked up from germline, CDR1 is MNHNS and CDR2 is SASEGT. The V gene lost 11 bases and the J gene lost 5 bases, with 19 bases spanning the gap. The CDR3 spans 14 residues.

This clonotype appeared a few times. This chain connects TRBV18 to TRBJ2-2; weak D call: TRBD2 (6 bases). The CDR3 contains 16 residues. Per the germline V gene, CDR1 is KGHSH and CDR2 is LQKENI. V was pared by 4 bases and J by 3 bases, with 15 bases between. The CDR3 loop is CASSRYGREDTGELFF. CDR3 coding DNA: TGTGCCAGCTCACGGTATGGCAGGGAGGACACCGGGGAGCTGTTTTTT.

This clonotype was detected only a few times. This chain links TRBV4-1 with TRBJ1-5; tentatively, D is TRBD1 (6 bases). The CDR3 runs to 18 residues. The germline V gene encodes CDR1 MGHRA and CDR2 YSYEKL. V was shortened by 1 base and J by 1 base, with 17 bases between the two germline ends. CDR3 nucleotides: TGCGCCAGCAGCCAAGGGGGGTTCAGGGGAAAAAGCAATCAGCCCCAGCATTTT. Translated: CASSQGGFRGKSNQPQHF.

The sample holds many counts of this clonotype. This clone may be a read error of a much larger clone one base away. The chain links TRBV7-9 to TRBJ1-5; D ambiguous. CDR1 SEHNR and CDR2 FQNEAQ come from the germline V gene (reference sequence). The ends were cut back, 2 bases at V and 4 bases at J, with 6 bases in the middle. The CDR3 totals 13 residues. CDR3 protein: CASSLRVNQPQHF. The DNA of the CDR3 is TGTGCCAGCAGCTTAAGGGTGAATCAGCCCCAGCATTTT.

The sample holds many counts of this clonotype. This chain joins TRBV7-9 and TRBJ1-4; the D gene is possibly TRBD1 (5 bases). CDR3 length: 16 residues. CDR1 is SEHNR and CDR2 is FQNEAQ in the germline V gene (reference sequence). V was pared by 5 bases and J by 4 bases, with 17 bases between. The CDR3 nucleotides are TGTGCCAGCAGCCCGAGGGAGGGGAGGGGTAATGAAAAACTGTTTTTT. Translating it yields CASSPREGRGNEKLFF.

This clonotype turned up a few times. This chain uses TRBV7-9 with TRBJ2-2, with 7 bases matching TRBD1. With V trimmed by 4 bases and J by 8 bases, 4 bases remained unmatched. Germline CDR1 and CDR2: SEHNR and FQNEAQ (reference sequence). CDR3 length: 13 amino acids. This chain's CDR3 is CASSSDRVGELFF. The CDR3 DNA reads TGTGCCAGCAGCTCAGACAGGGTTGGGGAGCTGTTTTTT.